One and the same sample provided the 21 T cell receptor beta chains below, sequenced in a study of blood T cell repertoires in COVID-19. Measured with immunoSEQ multiplex PCR; TCRdb has only the in-frame clones, and not every one. The data contain roughly 70,000 clones, about 87% of them singletons. The source material was peripheral blood. The source of these receptors is a man over 45 with active COVID-19.

This sequence joins TRBV24-1 and TRBJ2-1; TRBD2 matches at 11 bases. This CDR3 is 17 amino acids long. Looked up from germline, CDR1 is KGHDR and CDR2 is SFDVKD. The trim removed 4 bases at V and 4 bases at J, leaving 8 bases unmatched. This CDR3 reads CATSDATGTSGYNEQFF. CDR3 sequence (DNA): TGTGCCACCAGTGACGCCACCGGGACTAGCGGTTACAATGAGCAGTTCTTC.

The rearrangement uses TRBV23-1 and TRBJ2-1, with TRBD2 matching over 15 bases. TRBV23-1 is sorted into the ORF group, with uncertain function. V was pared by 5 bases and J by 7 bases, with 9 bases of the junction left unmatched. This CDR3 has 17 residues. The CDR3 region has the DNA TGCGCCAGCAGTGCTAACGCCGGGACTAGCGGGAGGAATGAGCAGTTCTTC. It yields the protein CASSANAGTSGRNEQFF.

The gene calls are TRBV4-3 and TRBJ1-4, with D perhaps TRBD1 (5 bases). The V gene lost 0 bases and the J gene lost 6 bases, with 17 bases spanning the gap. Per the germline V gene, CDR1 is LGHNA and CDR2 is YSLEER. CDR3 length equals 17 residues. CDR3 amino acids: CASSQETVGQADEKLFF. The CDR3 DNA reads as TGCGCCAGCAGCCAAGAGACCGTGGGGCAGGCGGATGAAAAACTGTTTTTT.

DNA of the CDR3: TGTGCCAGCAGTTTATCGGGACAGGGAGGAAACTATGGCTACACCTTC. Protein product: CASSLSGQGGNYGYTF. This chain joins TRBV27 and TRBJ1-2, with 9 bases matching TRBD1. The CDR3 sequence is 16 residues long. J was trimmed by 2 bases and V by 0 bases; bases with no gene match: 4. Germline V gene sequence: CDR1 MNHEY, CDR2 SMNVEV (reference sequence).

This chain connects TRBV14 to TRBJ2-1; 9 bases agree with TRBD2. The CDR3 is 17 residues long. Looked up from germline, CDR1 is SGHDN and CDR2 is FVKESK. V shed 5 bases, J shed 12 bases, and the junction held 20 bases outside the gene matches. In nucleotides, the CDR3 is TGTGCCAGCAGCAAGAGATGGGGCGGGAGGGTTTTGGGAATGCAGTTCTTC. This codes for CASSKRWGGRVLGMQFF.

The CDR3 reads CASSRDRGVTTEAFF. DNA for the CDR3: TGTGCCAGCAGCCGGGACAGGGGGGTTACAACTGAAGCTTTCTTT. The V call is TRBV7-2, the J call TRBJ1-1, with 11 nucleotides matching TRBD1. The V and J ends lost 5 bases and 5 bases, in that order; junction bases with no gene match: 7. CDR1 SGHTA and CDR2 FQGNSA come from the germline V gene. The CDR3 covers 15 residues.

The chain couples TRBV5-1 to TRBJ1-2; D remains unclear. Germline loops: CDR1 SGHRS, CDR2 YFSETQ. The CDR3 is 14 residues long. V shed 0 bases and J shed 2 bases, with 8 bases lying between them. This chain's CDR3 is CASSLDLSNYGYTF. For the CDR3, the DNA is TGCGCCAGCAGCTTGGACTTGTCGAACTATGGCTACACCTTC.

CDR3: CASSLPGLDSYNEQFF. The CDR3, as DNA: TGTGCCAGCAGTTTACCGGGACTAGACTCGTACAATGAGCAGTTCTTC. V gene TRBV28 combines with J gene TRBJ2-1; TRBD2 aligns across 8 bases. V lost 2 bases to trimming and J lost 4 bases; unmatched junction nucleotides: 7. CDR3 length equals 16 residues. Germline CDR1 reads MDHEN; CDR2 reads SYDVKM.

The table lists this clone with a few counts. The J gene is TRBJ2-7, the V gene TRBV15; D unresolved. CDR3 size: 12 residues. Trimming took 6 bases from V and 6 from J, leaving 12 bases between them. From germline, CDR1 is LNHNV and CDR2 YYDKDF (reference sequence). As DNA, the CDR3 is TGTGCCACCAGAGGCCTAGGCGCCGAGCAGTACTTC. Its protein product is CATRGLGAEQYF.

This clone was recorded only once. This chain connects TRBV4-1 to TRBJ2-7, with 8 bases fitting TRBD1. Looked up from germline, CDR1 is MGHRA and CDR2 is YSYEKL. The CDR3 loop spans 15 amino acids. V trimming: 1 base; J trimming: 6 bases; junction bases outside the gene matches: 8. As DNA, the CDR3 is TGCGCCAGCAGCCAAGTGTCGGGACAGGCAGGCGAGCAGTACTTC. It codes for CASSQVSGQAGEQYF.

The chain is built from TRBV6-5 and TRBJ2-5; D is undetermined. Germline CDR1 and CDR2: MNHEY and SVGAGI. Trimming removed 0 bases at V and 5 bases at J, with 10 bases between. The CDR3 contains 14 residues. The CDR3 nucleotides are TGTGCCAGCAGTTACTCGGCCCGAGCGGAGACCCAGTACTTC. As protein: CASSYSARAETQYF.

V is TRBV6-5 and J is TRBJ2-1; TRBD2 matches 11 bases. Losses at the gene ends were 3 bases for V and 6 bases for J; bases not matched to a gene: 7. CDR1 is MNHEY, CDR2 SVGAGI, per germline. CDR3 length: 16 residues. The CDR3 spells CASSYFAGTSGNEQFF. The CDR3 region has the DNA TGTGCCAGCAGTTATTTTGCCGGGACTAGCGGCAATGAGCAGTTCTTC.

The chain couples TRBV28 to TRBJ2-2; no clear D. Germline V lookup: CDR1 MDHEN, CDR2 SYDVKM. The CDR3 sequence is 12 residues long. Deletions cut 4 bases from V and 5 bases from J, with 5 bases between. The CDR3 spells CASSSRTGELFF. The CDR3, as DNA: TGTGCCAGCAGTTCGAGGACCGGGGAGCTGTTTTTT.

The gene calls are TRBV18 and TRBJ1-4, with TRBD1 identical over 8 bases. V lost 3 bases, J lost 8 bases, and 8 bases stayed unmatched. The CDR3 covers 15 residues. The germline gives CDR1 KGHSH, CDR2 LQKENI. The CDR3 region is CASSPPDRAEEKLFF. The CDR3 bases are TGTGCCAGCTCACCCCCGGACAGGGCGGAAGAAAAACTGTTTTTT.

This chain joins TRBV24-1 and TRBJ1-2; D gene uncertain. The germline V and J ends were trimmed by 5 bases and 2 bases, with 11 bases remaining between them. The CDR3 totals 14 residues. Germline assignment: CDR1 KGHDR and CDR2 SFDVKD. In DNA, the CDR3 is TGTGCCACCAGTGGAAGAGGAGGAAACTATGGCTACACCTTC. This translates into CATSGRGGNYGYTF.

The rearrangement joins TRBV19 to TRBJ1-5, with 9 bases identical to TRBD1. With 8 bases clipped from V and 3 bases from J, the junction kept 2 bases outside the gene matches. The CDR3 covers 13 residues. Germline V CDR1 and CDR2: LNHDA, SQIVND (reference sequence). The CDR3 protein is CASGDRANQPQHF. The CDR3 coding sequence is TGTGCCAGTGGGGACAGGGCCAATCAGCCCCAGCATTTT.

This clone was counted once. The chain joins TRBV29-1 to TRBJ2-3, with TRBD2 matching over 7 bases. This CDR3 has 15 amino acids. The germline V gene has CDR1 SQVTM and CDR2 ANQGSEA. V shed 1 base and J 1 base; nucleotides not matched to a gene: 5. The CDR3 region is CSVEGGTTGTDTQYF. The CDR3, as DNA: TGCAGCGTTGAAGGTGGGACTACGGGCACAGATACGCAGTATTTT.

Written as DNA, the CDR3 is TGTGCCAGCAGATCAGCGGGCCAAGAGACCCAGTACTTC. This encodes CASRSAGQETQYF. This chain joins TRBV28 and TRBJ2-5, with D possibly being TRBD2 (6 bases). The V end lost 6 bases, the J end lost 1 base, and 9 bases lay between the germline ends. Germline CDR1 is MDHEN and CDR2 is SYDVKM. This CDR3 region has 13 residues.

The V call is TRBV7-6, the J call TRBJ2-3; TRBD2 agrees at 11 bases. The germline V gene encodes CDR1 SGHVS and CDR2 FNYEAQ. The J segment lost 3 bases and the V segment lost 4 bases, leaving 9 bases of the junction unmatched. The CDR3 sequence is 17 residues long. The CDR3 DNA sequence: TGTGCCAGCAGCTCCTCCGGACTAGCGGGTTTTACAGATACGCAGTATTTT. It translates to CASSSSGLAGFTDTQYF.

The rearrangement joins TRBV6-5 to TRBJ2-1; no clear D gene. Trimming cost V 6 bases and J 4 bases, with 10 bases left between them. The CDR3 consists of 13 residues. From germline, CDR1 is MNHEY and CDR2 SVGAGI. The CDR3 here is CASRDQAYNEQFF. CDR3 in DNA: TGTGCCAGCAGAGATCAGGCTTACAATGAGCAGTTCTTC.

The V gene is TRBV19, the J gene TRBJ2-1; D is perhaps TRBD1 (5 bases). With 1 base removed from V and 9 bases from J, the gap between germline ends came to 13 bases. There are 14 residues in the CDR3. Germline values: CDR1 LNHDA, CDR2 SQIVND (reference sequence). The CDR3 region is CASSIAQGVGEQFF. In DNA, the CDR3 is TGTGCCAGTAGTATAGCTCAGGGCGTCGGTGAGCAGTTCTTC.